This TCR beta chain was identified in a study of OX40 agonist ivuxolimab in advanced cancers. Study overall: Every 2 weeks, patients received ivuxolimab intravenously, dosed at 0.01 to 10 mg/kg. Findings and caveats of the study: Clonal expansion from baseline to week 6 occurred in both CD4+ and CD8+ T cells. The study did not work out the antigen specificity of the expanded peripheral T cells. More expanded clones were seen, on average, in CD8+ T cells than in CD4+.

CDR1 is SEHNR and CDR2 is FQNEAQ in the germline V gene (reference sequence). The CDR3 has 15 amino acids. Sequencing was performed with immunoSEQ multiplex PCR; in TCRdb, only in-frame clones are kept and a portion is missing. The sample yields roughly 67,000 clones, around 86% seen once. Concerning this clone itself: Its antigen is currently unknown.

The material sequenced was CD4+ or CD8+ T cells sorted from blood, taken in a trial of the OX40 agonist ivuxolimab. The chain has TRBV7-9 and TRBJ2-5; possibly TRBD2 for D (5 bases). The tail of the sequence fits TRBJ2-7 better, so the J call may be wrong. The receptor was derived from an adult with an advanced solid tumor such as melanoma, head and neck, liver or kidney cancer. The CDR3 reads CASSPNLDSDNEQYF. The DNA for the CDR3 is TGTGCCAGCAGCCCGAACCTGGACTCAGACAACGAGCAGTACTTC.